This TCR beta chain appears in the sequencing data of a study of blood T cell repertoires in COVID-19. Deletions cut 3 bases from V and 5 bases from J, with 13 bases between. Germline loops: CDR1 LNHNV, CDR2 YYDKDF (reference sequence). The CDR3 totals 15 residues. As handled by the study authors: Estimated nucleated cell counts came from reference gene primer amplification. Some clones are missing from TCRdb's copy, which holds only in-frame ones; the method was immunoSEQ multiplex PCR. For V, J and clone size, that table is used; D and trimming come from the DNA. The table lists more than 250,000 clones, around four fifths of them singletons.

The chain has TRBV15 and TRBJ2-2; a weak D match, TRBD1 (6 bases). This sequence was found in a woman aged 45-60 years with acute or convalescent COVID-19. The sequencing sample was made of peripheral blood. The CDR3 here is CATSSTDRGTGELFF. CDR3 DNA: TGTGCCACCAGCAGCACGGACAGAGGGACCGGGGAGCTGTTTTTT.